A single sample gave rise to the 15 T cell receptor beta chains below, sequenced in a study of spatial heterogeneity in lung cancer. Notes on the study in general: The study found that expanded intratumoral alpha and beta TCR counts tracked tumor mutation counts.

Their recognized antigens are unknown. The time point was: sample taken at primary tumor resection. TCRdb recomputed calls from the 5' RACE reads with MiXCR, one row per CDR3 protein. This sample has 13,000 or so distinct CDR3 sequences, with 5.5% to 6% found just once. Material: lung tumor tissue, obtained at surgery. These receptor sequences come from a female donor with early-stage non-small cell lung cancer.

This clonotype was recorded at least ten times. With the library built for alpha chains, this beta chain is off target and its frequency is not meaningful. The V gene is TRBV7-6, the J gene TRBJ2-1; 9 bases map to TRBD2. V lost 4 bases and J lost 6; bases outside the gene matches: 7. Germline assignment: CDR1 SGHVS and CDR2 FNYEAQ. The CDR3 is made up of 15 amino acids. CDR3 bases: TGTGCCAGCAGCTCCCATGCGCGGGGGGGCAATGAGCAGTTCTTC. As protein: CASSSHARGGNEQFF.

This clonotype appeared many times. This beta chain is off target for a library built for alpha chains, so its abundance means little. The chain joins TRBV12-3 or TRBV12-4 to TRBJ1-3; maybe TRBD1 (5 bases). CDR3 length: 12 residues. Trimming took off 8 bases at V and 2 bases at J, with 7 bases between the two ends. The CDR3 nucleotides read TGTGCCAGCCAGACAGCTGGAAACACCATATATTTT. Translation gives CASQTAGNTIYF.

Ten or more counts support this clonotype. This beta chain appears as a stray read in a library generated for alpha chains; its size is not informative. The rearrangement links TRBV12-3 or TRBV12-4 to TRBJ2-1; TRBD2 agrees at 7 bases. Trimming took 1 base from V and 4 from J; bases not matched to a gene: 1. There are 14 residues in the CDR3. The CDR3 is CASSLGRGYNEQFF. The DNA for the CDR3 is TGTGCCAGCAGTTTAGGGCGGGGGTACAATGAGCAGTTCTTC.

For this clonotype: This beta chain came through as a stray read in a library set up for alpha chains, and its size says little. In DNA, the CDR3 is TGTGCCAGCAGTTGGACAGGGGGATCCTACGAGCAGTACTTC. It encodes CASSWTGGSYEQYF. The rearrangement links TRBV12-3 or TRBV12-4 to TRBJ2-7, with 10 positions matching TRBD1. V was clipped by 4 bases and J by 1 base; unmatched bases: 1. This CDR3 contains 14 residues.

This clonotype appeared many times. The library was prepared for alpha chains; this beta chain is a stray read, so its frequency means little. The V and J genes are TRBV20-1 and TRBJ1-2, with 9 bases lining up with TRBD1. J lost 8 bases, V lost 5 bases, and 24 bases had no gene match. Germline V gene data show CDR1 as DFQATT and CDR2 as SNEGSKA (reference sequence). CDR3 length: 18 amino acids. CDR3 bases: TGCAGTGCTTCCCGACGTTTCGCGGGACAGGGTACGAGATACGGCTACACCTTC. As protein: CSASRRFAGQGTRYGYTF.

This clonotype was recorded at least ten times. This beta chain is an unintended read in a library built for alpha chains; its size means little. V and J are TRBV2 and TRBJ1-1; 9 bases fit TRBD1. The CDR3 is 14 amino acids. Germline V gene lookup returns CDR1 SNHLY and CDR2 FYNNEI. V shed 8 bases, J shed 6 bases, and the junction held 10 bases outside the gene matches. The CDR3 nucleotides are TGTGCCAGCTCCCCGGGACAGGGTTTGTCTGAAGCTTTCTTT. Its protein product is CASSPGQGLSEAFF.

By proportion, this clonotype is medium-sized. In a library made to pick up alpha chains, this beta chain is a stray read with a size that means little. The V gene is TRBV7-8, the J gene TRBJ2-2, with 15 nucleotides matching TRBD2. The V gene end was trimmed by 5 bases and the J gene end by 1 base; junction bases not matched to a gene: 8. The CDR3 contains 19 residues. CDR1 is SGHVS, CDR2 FQNEAQ, per germline. CDR3 DNA sequence: TGTGCCAGCAGCACCTCGGGACTAGCGGGGGGACTGAACACCGGGGAGCTGTTTTTT. Protein: CASSTSGLAGGLNTGELFF.

This clonotype was observed at least ten times. Found in a library prepared for alpha chains, this beta chain is an off-target read, and its abundance has little meaning. The CDR3 loop reads CSAMTSGGAGETQYF. The CDR3 coding sequence is TGCAGTGCCATGACTAGCGGGGGGGCCGGAGAGACCCAGTACTTC. The chain uses TRBV20-1 and TRBJ2-5; 14 bases align to TRBD2. The CDR3 is 15 amino acids. The V and J ends lost 6 bases and 4 bases, in that order; junction bases with no gene match: 7. Germline lookup yields CDR1 DFQATT and CDR2 SNEGSKA (reference sequence).

Many counts were recorded for this clonotype. Being off target in a library aimed at alpha chains, this beta chain has a size of little meaning. This chain connects TRBV30 to TRBJ1-2; 9 nucleotides agree with TRBD1. After removal of 8 bases from V and 4 bases from J, the junction contained 11 bases not matched to a gene. The germline CDR1 and CDR2 sequences are GTSNPN and SVGIG (reference sequence). This CDR3 is built from 14 residues. CDR3: CAAERGQGFYGYTF. The CDR3 nucleotides read TGTGCCGCCGAACGGGGACAGGGCTTCTATGGCTACACCTTC. Using reference TRBV30 and TRBJ1-2 for the parts outside the CDR3, the full variable domain is SQTIHQWPATLVQPVGSPLSLECTVEGTSNPNLYWYRQAAGRGLQLLFYSVGIGQISSEVPQNLSASRPQDRQFILSSKKLLLSDSGFYLCAAERGQGFYGYTFGSGTRLTVV.

This clonotype showed up many times. Found in a library prepared for alpha chains, this beta chain is an off-target read, and its abundance has little meaning. The DNA for the CDR3 is TGTGCCAGCAGCTTAGCGCGGGGTCACGAGCAGTACTTC. Its translation: CASSLARGHEQYF. The V gene is TRBV7-2, the J gene TRBJ2-7, with D perhaps matching TRBD2 (6 bases). The CDR3 spans 13 residues. Trimming cost V 0 bases and J 5 bases, with 8 bases left between them. The germline gives CDR1 SGHTA, CDR2 FQGNSA.

In its sample, this clonotype ranks as medium-sized. This beta chain slipped into a library made for alpha chains as a stray read, so its size is not meaningful. V is TRBV7-9 and J is TRBJ1-6; D remains ambiguous. The CDR3 consists of 14 residues. V gave up 3 bases and J gave up 7 bases, with 10 bases separating them. From germline, CDR1 is SEHNR and CDR2 FQNEAQ (reference sequence). This chain's CDR3 is CASSLGFGNSPLHF. The CDR3 nucleotides read TGTGCCAGCAGCTTGGGTTTCGGGAATTCACCCCTCCACTTT. The whole variable domain, filled in from reference TRBV7-9 and TRBJ1-6, reads DTGVSQNPRHKITKRGQNVTFRCDPISEHNRLYWYRQTLGQGPEFLTYFQNEAQLEKSRLLSDRFSAERPKGSFSTLEIQRTEQGDSAMYLCASSLGFGNSPLHFGNGTRLTVT.

This clonotype has a count of ten or more. This beta chain came through as a stray read in a library set up for alpha chains, and its size says little. CDR3 in amino acids: CASSYGSRGRGNEQFF. The CDR3 region has the DNA TGTGCCAGCAGTTATGGGTCAAGGGGGCGCGGAAATGAGCAGTTCTTC. The chain is built from TRBV6-2 or TRBV6-3 and TRBJ2-1, with 7 bases fitting TRBD1. V was clipped by 3 bases and J by 7 bases; unmatched bases: 12. From germline, CDR1 is MNHEY and CDR2 SVGEGT. The CDR3 contains 16 residues.

This clonotype was recorded many times. This beta chain is an off-target read within a library intended for alpha chains, so its frequency means little. The chain couples TRBV12-3 or TRBV12-4 to TRBJ1-2; the match to TRBD1 covers 7 bases. The ends lost 6 bases at V and 2 bases at J; junction bases unmatched: 3. The CDR3 spans 13 residues. CDR3 loop: CASRPQGNYGYTF. As DNA, the CDR3 is TGTGCCAGCAGGCCACAGGGGAACTATGGCTACACCTTC.

This clonotype was recorded many times. In a library made to pick up alpha chains, this beta chain is a stray read with a size that means little. CDR3 in amino acids: CASLIASGANVLTF. CDR3 coding DNA: TGTGCCAGCCTCATAGCCTCTGGGGCCAACGTCCTGACTTTC. J is TRBJ2-6 and V is TRBV6-6, with D unclear. This CDR3 comprises 14 residues. V was pared by 8 bases and J by 0 bases, with 8 bases between. Germline loops: CDR1 MNHNY, CDR2 SVGAGI (reference sequence).

This clonotype occurred many times. This beta chain is a stray sequence in a library constructed for alpha chains; its clone size is not meaningful. J is TRBJ1-6 and V is TRBV12-3 or TRBV12-4; D is ambiguous. The ends were cut back, 3 bases at V and 5 bases at J, with 2 bases in the middle. The CDR3 has 12 amino acids. The CDR3 protein is CASSFNNSPLHF. In DNA form, the CDR3 reads TGTGCCAGCAGTTTCAATAATTCACCCCTCCACTTT.